This T cell receptor beta chain was identified during a study of control samples from healthy donors and cancer patients. Only one count was recorded for this clone. The table came from immunoSEQ multiplex PCR; TCRdb's copy has only in-frame clones and leaves some out. The sample shows roughly 100,000 clones, around 88% of them seen only once. CDR3 size: 16 residues. Trimming pared 0 bases from V and 9 bases from J, leaving 15 bases between. Per germline, CDR1 MGHRA and CDR2 YSYEKL. This sequence joins TRBV4-1 and TRBJ1-6; a possible D gene is TRBD1 (5 bases). Sequencing was done on a sample of blood. The TCR was taken from a young man in good health. CDR3 nucleotides: TGCGCCAGCAGCCAAGATTTTGGCAGGGAGGGTTCACCCCTCCACTTT. Protein product: CASSQDFGREGSPLHF.